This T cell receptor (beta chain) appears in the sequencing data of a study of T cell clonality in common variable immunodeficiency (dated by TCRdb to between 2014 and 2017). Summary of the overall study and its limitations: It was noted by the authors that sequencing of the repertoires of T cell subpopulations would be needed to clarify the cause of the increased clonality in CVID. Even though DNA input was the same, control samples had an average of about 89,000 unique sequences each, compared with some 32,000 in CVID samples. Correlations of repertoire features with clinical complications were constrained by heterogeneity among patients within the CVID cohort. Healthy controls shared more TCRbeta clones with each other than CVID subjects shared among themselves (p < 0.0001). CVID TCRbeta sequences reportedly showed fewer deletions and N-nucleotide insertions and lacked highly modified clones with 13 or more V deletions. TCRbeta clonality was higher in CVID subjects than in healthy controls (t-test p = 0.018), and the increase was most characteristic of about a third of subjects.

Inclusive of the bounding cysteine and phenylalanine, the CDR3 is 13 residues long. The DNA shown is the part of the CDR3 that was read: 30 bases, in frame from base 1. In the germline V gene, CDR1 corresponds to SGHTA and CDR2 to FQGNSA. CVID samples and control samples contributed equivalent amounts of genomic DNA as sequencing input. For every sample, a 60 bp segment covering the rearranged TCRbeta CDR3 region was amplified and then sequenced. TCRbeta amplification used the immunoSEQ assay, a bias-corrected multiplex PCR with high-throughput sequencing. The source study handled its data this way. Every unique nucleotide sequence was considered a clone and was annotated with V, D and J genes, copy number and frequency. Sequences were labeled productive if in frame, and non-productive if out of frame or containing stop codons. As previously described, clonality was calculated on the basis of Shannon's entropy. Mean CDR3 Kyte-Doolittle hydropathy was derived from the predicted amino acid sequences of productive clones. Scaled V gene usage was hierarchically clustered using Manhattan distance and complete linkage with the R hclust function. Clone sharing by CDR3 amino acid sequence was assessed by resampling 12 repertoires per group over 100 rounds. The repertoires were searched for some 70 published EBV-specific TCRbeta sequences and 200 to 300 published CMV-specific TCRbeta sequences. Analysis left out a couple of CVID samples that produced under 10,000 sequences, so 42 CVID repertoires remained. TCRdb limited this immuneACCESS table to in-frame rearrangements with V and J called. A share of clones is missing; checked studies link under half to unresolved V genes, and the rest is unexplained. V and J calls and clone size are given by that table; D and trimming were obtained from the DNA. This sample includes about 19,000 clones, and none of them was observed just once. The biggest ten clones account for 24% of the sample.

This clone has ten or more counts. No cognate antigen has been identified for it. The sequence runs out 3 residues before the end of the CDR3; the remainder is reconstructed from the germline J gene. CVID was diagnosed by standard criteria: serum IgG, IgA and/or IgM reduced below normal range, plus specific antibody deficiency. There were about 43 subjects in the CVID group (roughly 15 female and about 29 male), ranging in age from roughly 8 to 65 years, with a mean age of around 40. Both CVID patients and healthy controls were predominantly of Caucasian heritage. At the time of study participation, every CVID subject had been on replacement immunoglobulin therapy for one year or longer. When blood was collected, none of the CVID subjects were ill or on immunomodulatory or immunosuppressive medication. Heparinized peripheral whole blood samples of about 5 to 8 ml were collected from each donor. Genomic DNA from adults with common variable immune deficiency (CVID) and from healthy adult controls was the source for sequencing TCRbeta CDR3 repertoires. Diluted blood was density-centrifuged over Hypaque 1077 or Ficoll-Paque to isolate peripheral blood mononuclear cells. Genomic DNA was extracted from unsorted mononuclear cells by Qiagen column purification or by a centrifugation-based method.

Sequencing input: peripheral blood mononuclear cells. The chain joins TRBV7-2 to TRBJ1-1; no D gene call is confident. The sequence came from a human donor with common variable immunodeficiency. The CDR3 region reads CASSLTPQFEAFF. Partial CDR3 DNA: TGTGCCAGCAGCTTAACCCCCCAGTTTGAG.